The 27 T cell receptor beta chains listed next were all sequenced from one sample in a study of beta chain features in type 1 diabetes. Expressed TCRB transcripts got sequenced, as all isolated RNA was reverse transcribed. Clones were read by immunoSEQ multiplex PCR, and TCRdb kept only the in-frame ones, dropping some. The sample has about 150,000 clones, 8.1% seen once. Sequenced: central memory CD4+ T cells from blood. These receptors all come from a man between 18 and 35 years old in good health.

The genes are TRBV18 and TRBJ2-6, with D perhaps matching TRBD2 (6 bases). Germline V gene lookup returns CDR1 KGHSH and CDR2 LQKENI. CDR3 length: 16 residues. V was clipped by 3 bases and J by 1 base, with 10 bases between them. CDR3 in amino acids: CASSPRRGSGANVLTF. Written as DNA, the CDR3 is TGTGCCAGCTCACCTAGACGGGGGTCTGGGGCCAACGTCCTGACTTTC. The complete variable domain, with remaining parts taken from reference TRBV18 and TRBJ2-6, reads NAGVMQNPRHLVRRRGQEARLRCSPMKGHSHVYWYRQLPEEGLKFMVYLQKENIIDESGMPKERFSAEFPKEGPSILRIQQVVRGDSAAYFCASSPRRGSGANVLTFGAGSRLTVL.

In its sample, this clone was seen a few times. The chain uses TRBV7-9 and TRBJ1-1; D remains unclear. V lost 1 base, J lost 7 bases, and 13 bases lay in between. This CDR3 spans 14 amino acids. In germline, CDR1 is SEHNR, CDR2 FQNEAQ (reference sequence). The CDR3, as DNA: TGTGCCAGCAGCTTAGTTTACACAGAGTATGAAGCTTTCTTT. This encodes CASSLVYTEYEAFF.

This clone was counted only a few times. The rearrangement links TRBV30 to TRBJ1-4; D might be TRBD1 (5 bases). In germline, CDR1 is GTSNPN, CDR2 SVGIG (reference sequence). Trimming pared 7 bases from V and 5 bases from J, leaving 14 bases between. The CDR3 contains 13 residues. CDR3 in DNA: TGTGCCTACCAGAGACAGCAAAATGAAAAACTGTTTTTT. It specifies CAYQRQQNEKLFF. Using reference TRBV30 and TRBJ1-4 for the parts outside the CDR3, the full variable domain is SQTIHQWPATLVQPVGSPLSLECTVEGTSNPNLYWYRQAAGRGLQLLFYSVGIGQISSEVPQNLSASRPQDRQFILSSKKLLLSDSGFYLCAYQRQQNEKLFFGSGTQLSVL.

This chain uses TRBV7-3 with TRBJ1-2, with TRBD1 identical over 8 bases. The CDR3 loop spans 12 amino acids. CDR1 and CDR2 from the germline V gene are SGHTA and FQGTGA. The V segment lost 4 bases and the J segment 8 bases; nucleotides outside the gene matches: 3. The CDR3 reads CASSSGQGGYTF. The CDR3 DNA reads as TGTGCCAGCAGCTCTGGACAGGGAGGCTACACCTTC.

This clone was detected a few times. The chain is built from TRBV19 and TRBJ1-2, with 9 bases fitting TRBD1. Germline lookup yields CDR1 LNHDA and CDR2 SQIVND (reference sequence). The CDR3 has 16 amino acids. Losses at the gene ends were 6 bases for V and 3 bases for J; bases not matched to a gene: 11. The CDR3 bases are TGTGCCAGTAGCCAACCCTGGACAGGGGAGGACTATGGCTACACCTTC. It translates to CASSQPWTGEDYGYTF.

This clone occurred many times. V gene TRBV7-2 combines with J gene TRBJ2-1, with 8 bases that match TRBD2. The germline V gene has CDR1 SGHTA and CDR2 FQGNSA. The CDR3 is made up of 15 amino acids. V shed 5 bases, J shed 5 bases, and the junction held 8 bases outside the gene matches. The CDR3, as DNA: TGTGCCAGCAGCGAAAGGCTTAGCGGGGACAATGAGCAGTTCTTC. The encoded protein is CASSERLSGDNEQFF.

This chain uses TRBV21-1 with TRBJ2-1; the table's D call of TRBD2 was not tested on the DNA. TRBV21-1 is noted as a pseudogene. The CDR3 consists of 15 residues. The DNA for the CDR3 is TGTGCCAGCAGGTTAGCGGACCTCTCCTACAATGAGCAGTTCTTC. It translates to CASRLADLSYNEQFF.

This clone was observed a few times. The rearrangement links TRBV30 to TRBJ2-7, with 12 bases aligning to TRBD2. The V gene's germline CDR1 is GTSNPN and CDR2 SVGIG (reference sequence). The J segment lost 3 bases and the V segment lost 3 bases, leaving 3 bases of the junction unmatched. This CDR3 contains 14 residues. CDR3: CAWRTSGSNYEQYF. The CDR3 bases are TGTGCCTGGAGGACTAGCGGGAGTAACTACGAGCAGTACTTC.

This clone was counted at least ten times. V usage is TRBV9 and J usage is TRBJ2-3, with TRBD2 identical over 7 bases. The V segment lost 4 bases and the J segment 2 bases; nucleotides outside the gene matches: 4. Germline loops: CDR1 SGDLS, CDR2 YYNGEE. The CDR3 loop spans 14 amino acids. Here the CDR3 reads CASSQTSFTDTQYF. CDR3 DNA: TGTGCCAGCAGCCAGACTAGCTTCACAGATACGCAGTATTTT. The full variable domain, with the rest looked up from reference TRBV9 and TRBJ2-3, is DSGVTQTPKHLITATGQRVTLRCSPRSGDLSVYWYQQSLDQGLQFLIQYYNGEERAKGNILERFSAQQFPDLHSELNLSSLELGDSALYFCASSQTSFTDTQYFGPGTRLTVL.

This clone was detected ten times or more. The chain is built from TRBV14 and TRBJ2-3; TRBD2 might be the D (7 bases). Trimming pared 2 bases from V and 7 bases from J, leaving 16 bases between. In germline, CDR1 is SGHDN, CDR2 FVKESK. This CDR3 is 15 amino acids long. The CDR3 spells CASSQSSRGGYTQYF. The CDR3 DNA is TGTGCCAGCAGCCAAAGTTCGAGGGGGGGCTATACGCAGTATTTT.

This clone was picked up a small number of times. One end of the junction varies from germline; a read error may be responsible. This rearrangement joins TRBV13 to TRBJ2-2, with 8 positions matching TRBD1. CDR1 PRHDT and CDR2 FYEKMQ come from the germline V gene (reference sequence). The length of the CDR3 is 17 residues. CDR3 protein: CASSPRRQGMNTGGLFF. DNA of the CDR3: TGTGCCAGCAGCCCACGCCGACAGGGGATGAACACCGGGGGGCTGTTTTTT.

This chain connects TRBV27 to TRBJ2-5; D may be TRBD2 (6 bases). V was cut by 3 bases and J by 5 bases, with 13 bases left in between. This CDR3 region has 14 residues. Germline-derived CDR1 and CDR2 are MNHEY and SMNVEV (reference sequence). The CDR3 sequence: CASSFSRLGETQYF. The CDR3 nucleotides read TGTGCCAGCAGTTTTAGCAGACTAGGTGAGACCCAGTACTTC.

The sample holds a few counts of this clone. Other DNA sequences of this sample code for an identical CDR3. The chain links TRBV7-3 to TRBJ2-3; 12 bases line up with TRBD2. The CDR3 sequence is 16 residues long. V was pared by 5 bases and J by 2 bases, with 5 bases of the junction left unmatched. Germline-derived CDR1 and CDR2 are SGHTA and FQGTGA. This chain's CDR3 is CASSVLAGGSTDTQYF. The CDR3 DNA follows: TGTGCCAGCAGCGTACTAGCGGGGGGCTCCACAGATACGCAGTATTTT. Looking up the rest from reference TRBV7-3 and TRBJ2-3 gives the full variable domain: GAGVSQTPSNKVTEKGKYVELRCDPISGHTALYWYRQSLGQGPEFLIYFQGTGAADDSGLPNDRFFAVRPEGSVSTLKIQRTERGDSAVYLCASSVLAGGSTDTQYFGPGTRLTVL.

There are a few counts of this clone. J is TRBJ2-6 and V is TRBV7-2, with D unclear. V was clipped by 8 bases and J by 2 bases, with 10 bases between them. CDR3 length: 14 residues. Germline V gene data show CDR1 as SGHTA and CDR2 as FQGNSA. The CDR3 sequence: CASCWAAGANVLTF. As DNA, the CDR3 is TGTGCCAGCTGCTGGGCTGCTGGGGCCAACGTCCTGACTTTC. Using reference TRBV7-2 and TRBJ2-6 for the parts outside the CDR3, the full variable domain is GAGVSQSPSNKVTEKGKDVELRCDPISGHTALYWYRQSLGQGLEFLIYFQGNSAPDKSGLPSDRFSAERTGGSVSTLTIQRTQQEDSAVYLCASCWAAGANVLTFGAGSRLTVL.

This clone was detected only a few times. This CDR3 reads CAISQTSGSGTTDTQYF. CDR3 coding DNA: TGTGCCATCAGTCAGACTAGCGGGAGTGGGACGACAGATACGCAGTATTTT. This chain connects TRBV10-3 to TRBJ2-3; TRBD2 matches 12 bases. This CDR3 is built from 17 residues. Germline V gene sequence: CDR1 ENHRY, CDR2 SYGVKD. V was pared by 5 bases and J by 3 bases, with 9 bases of the junction left unmatched.

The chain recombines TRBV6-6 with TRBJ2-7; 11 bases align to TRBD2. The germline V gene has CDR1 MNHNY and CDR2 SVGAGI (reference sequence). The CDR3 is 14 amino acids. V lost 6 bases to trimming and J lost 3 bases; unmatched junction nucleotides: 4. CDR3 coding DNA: TGTGCCAGCAGGACCGGGACTAGCGGCTACGAGCAGTACTTC. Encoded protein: CASRTGTSGYEQYF.

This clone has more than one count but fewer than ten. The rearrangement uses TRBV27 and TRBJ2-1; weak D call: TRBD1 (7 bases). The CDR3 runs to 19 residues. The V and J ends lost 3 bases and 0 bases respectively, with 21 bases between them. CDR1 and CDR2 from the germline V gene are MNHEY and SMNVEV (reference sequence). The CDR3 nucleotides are TGTGCCAGCAGTTTGGGGGTGGGCAGGGGGGCCAGCTCCTACAATGAGCAGTTCTTC. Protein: CASSLGVGRGASSYNEQFF.

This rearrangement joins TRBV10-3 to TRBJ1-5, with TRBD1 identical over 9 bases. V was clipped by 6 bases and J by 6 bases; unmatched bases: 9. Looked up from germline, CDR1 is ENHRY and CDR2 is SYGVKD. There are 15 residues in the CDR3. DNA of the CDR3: TGTGCCATCAGAGAGGGACAGGGAGTTGGTCAGCCCCAGCATTTT. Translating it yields CAIREGQGVGQPQHF.

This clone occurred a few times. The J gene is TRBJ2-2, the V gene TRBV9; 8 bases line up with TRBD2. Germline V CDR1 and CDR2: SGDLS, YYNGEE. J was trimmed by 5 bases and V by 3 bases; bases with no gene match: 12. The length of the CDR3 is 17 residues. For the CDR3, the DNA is TGTGCCAGCAGCGCCCGTTTGGGACTAGTGTCAACCGGGGAGCTGTTTTTT. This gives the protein CASSARLGLVSTGELFF.

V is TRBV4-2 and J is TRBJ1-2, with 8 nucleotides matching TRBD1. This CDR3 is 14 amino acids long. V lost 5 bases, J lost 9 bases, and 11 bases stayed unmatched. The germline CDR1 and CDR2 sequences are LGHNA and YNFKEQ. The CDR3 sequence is CASSLTDRGDSYTF. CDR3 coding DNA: TGTGCCAGCAGCTTGACTGACAGGGGCGATAGCTACACCTTC.

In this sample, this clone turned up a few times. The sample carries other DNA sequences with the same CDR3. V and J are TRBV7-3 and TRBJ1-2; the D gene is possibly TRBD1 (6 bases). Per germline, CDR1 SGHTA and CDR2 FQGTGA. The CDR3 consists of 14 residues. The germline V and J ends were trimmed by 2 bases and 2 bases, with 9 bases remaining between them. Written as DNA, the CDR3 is TGTGCCAGCAGCTTAGGGCAGGGGAACTATGGCTACACCTTC. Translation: CASSLGQGNYGYTF.

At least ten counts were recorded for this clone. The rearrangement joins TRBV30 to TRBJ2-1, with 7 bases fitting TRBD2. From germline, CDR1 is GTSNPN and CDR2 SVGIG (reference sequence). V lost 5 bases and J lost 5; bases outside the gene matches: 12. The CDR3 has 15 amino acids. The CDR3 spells CAWDWEGTSHNEQFF. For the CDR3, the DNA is TGTGCCTGGGACTGGGAGGGGACGTCCCACAATGAGCAGTTCTTC.

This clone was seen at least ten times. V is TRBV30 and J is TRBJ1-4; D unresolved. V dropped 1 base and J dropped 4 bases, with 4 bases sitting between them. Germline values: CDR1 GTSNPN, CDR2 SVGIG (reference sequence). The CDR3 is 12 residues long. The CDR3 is CAWSDNNEKLFF. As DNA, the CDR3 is TGTGCCTGGAGTGACAATAATGAAAAACTGTTTTTT.

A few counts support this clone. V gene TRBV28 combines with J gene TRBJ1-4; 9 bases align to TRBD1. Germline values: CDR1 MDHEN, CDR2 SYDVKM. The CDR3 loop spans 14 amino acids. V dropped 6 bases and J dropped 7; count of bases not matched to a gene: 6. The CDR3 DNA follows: TGTGCCAGCAGGACAGGGGGAGGCGGTGAAAAACTGTTTTTT. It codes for CASRTGGGGEKLFF.

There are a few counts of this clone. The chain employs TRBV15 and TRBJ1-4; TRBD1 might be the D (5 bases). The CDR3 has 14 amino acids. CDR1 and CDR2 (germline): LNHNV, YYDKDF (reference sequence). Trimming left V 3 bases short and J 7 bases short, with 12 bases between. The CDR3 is CATSSGQGSEKLFF. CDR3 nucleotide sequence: TGTGCCACCAGCAGCGGGCAGGGAAGTGAAAAACTGTTTTTT.

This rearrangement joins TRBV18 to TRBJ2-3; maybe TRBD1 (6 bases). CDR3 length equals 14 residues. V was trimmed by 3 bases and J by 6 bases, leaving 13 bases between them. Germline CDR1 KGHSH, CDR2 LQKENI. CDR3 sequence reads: CASSPPGQADTQYF. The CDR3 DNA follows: TGTGCCAGCTCACCGCCGGGACAAGCCGATACGCAGTATTTT. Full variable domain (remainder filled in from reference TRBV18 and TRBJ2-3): NAGVMQNPRHLVRRRGQEARLRCSPMKGHSHVYWYRQLPEEGLKFMVYLQKENIIDESGMPKERFSAEFPKEGPSILRIQQVVRGDSAAYFCASSPPGQADTQYFGPGTRLTVL.

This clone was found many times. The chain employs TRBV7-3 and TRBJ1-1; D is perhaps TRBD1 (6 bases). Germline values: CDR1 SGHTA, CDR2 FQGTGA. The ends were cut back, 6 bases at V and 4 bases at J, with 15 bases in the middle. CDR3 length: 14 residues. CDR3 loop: CASSATGRSTEAFF. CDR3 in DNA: TGTGCCAGCAGTGCCACAGGGCGGAGCACTGAAGCTTTCTTT. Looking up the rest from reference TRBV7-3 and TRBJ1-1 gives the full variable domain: GAGVSQTPSNKVTEKGKYVELRCDPISGHTALYWYRQSLGQGPEFLIYFQGTGAADDSGLPNDRFFAVRPEGSVSTLKIQRTERGDSAVYLCASSATGRSTEAFFGQGTRLTVV.